One and the same sample provided the 8 T cell receptor beta chains below, sequenced in a study. TCRdb passed the RT-PCR reads through MiXCR, listing each CDR3 protein once. The profile shows around 700,000 distinct CDR3 sequences, over 12% of them singletons. Sequenced sample: memory CD4+ T cells from blood. The receptors shown here come from a female donor in good health, serving as a healthy control.

This clonotype showed up just a few times. The chain is built from TRBV20-1 and TRBJ1-6; 10 nucleotides line up with TRBD1. Looked up from germline, CDR1 is DFQATT and CDR2 is SNEGSKA (reference sequence). V was pared by 0 bases and J by 5 bases, with 7 bases of the junction left unmatched. The CDR3 length is 17 residues. The CDR3 is CSARDRDRGWDNSPLHF. Here the CDR3 DNA reads TGCAGTGCTAGAGACCGGGACAGGGGTTGGGATAATTCACCCCTCCACTTT.

This clonotype was recorded at least ten times. This chain connects TRBV7-9 to TRBJ1-1; no clear D. The CDR3 loop spans 13 amino acids. Trimming removed 3 bases at V and 3 bases at J, with 8 bases between. Germline V CDR1 and CDR2: SEHNR, FQNEAQ (reference sequence). This chain's CDR3 is CASSFVRDTEAFF. DNA of the CDR3: TGTGCCAGCAGCTTTGTTAGGGACACTGAAGCTTTCTTT.

This clonotype was counted at least ten times. This sequence joins TRBV6-5 and TRBJ2-1; 13 bases match TRBD2. Germline CDR1 MNHEY, CDR2 SVGAGI. The CDR3 is 16 amino acids. V lost 6 bases, J lost 6 bases, and 8 bases stayed unmatched. The CDR3 DNA sequence: TGTGCCAGCAGAACGACTAGCGGGAGGATTGGCAATGAGCAGTTCTTC. This translates into CASRTTSGRIGNEQFF.

This clonotype was recorded a few times. An end of the junction differs from the germline gene, which may be a read error. The chain employs TRBV7-3 and TRBJ2-7, with a weak D call TRBD2 (7 bases). Germline assignment: CDR1 SGHTA and CDR2 FQGTGA. The CDR3 totals 15 residues. The CDR3: CASSLTGGVRSEQYF. The CDR3 nucleotides read TGTGCCAGCAGCCTAACGGGGGGCGTACGAAGTGAGCAGTACTTC.

This clonotype was recorded a few times. The chain uses TRBV5-1 and TRBJ1-5; 12 bases line up with TRBD1. Trimming at V came to 4 bases and at J to 6 bases, leaving 8 bases not matched to a gene. CDR1 and CDR2 from the germline V gene are SGHRS and YFSETQ. The CDR3 sequence is 16 residues long. This chain's CDR3 is CASSPGQGAMGQPQHF. CDR3 nucleotide sequence: TGCGCCAGCAGCCCGGGACAGGGGGCAATGGGTCAGCCCCAGCATTTT.

This sequence joins TRBV5-1 and TRBJ2-7; D uncertain. The CDR3 runs to 13 residues. Trimming removed 1 base from V and 4 bases from J, with 9 bases in between. Looked up from germline, CDR1 is SGHRS and CDR2 is YFSETQ. CDR3: CASSLNEGYEQYF. CDR3 nucleotides: TGCGCCAGCAGCTTGAATGAAGGTTACGAGCAGTACTTC.

This chain connects TRBV10-3 to TRBJ2-5, with TRBD1 matching over 9 bases. After removal of 4 bases from V and 4 bases from J, the junction contained 7 bases not matched to a gene. The CDR3 has 15 amino acids. Per germline, CDR1 ENHRY and CDR2 SYGVKD. The CDR3 coding sequence is TGTGCCATCAGTGTAGGACAGGGGAATCGAGAGACCCAGTACTTC. Its protein product is CAISVGQGNRETQYF.

This clonotype appeared many times. This chain links TRBV10-3 with TRBJ2-1, with D possibly matching TRBD2 (6 bases). The CDR3 is made up of 17 amino acids. Looked up from germline, CDR1 is ENHRY and CDR2 is SYGVKD. V was cut by 2 bases and J by 10 bases, with 24 bases left in between. The CDR3 spells CAISEHSGTAVVREQFF. CDR3 bases: TGTGCCATCAGTGAGCACTCCGGGACTGCGGTGGTTCGGGAGCAGTTCTTC.